This TCR beta chain was sequenced during a study of blood T cell repertoires in COVID-19. For the study at large: Some COVID-19 samples were acute and others convalescent; all came from the United States, Italy and Spain. PBMCs, B-cell-depleted T cells, or T cells provided the cDNA or gDNA that made up the material.

Unmatched junction bases numbered 2, after V lost 3 bases and J lost 1 base. This CDR3 is 15 amino acids long. The germline V gene encodes CDR1 LNHDA and CDR2 SQIVND (reference sequence). Original analysis: Reference gene primer amplification gave estimated nucleated cell counts. Profiled with immunoSEQ multiplex PCR; TCRdb holds only in-frame clones, not every one. That table supplies the V and J calls and clone size; D and trimming were determined from the DNA. The sample lists over 150,000 clones; just under 90% were seen once. Sequenced: peripheral blood. This TCR came from a woman aged 70-85 years with COVID-19, enrolled during active disease. The rearrangement joins TRBV19 to TRBJ2-5, with TRBD2 matching 10 bases. The CDR3 spells CASSISGGFQETQYF. The CDR3 DNA reads as TGTGCCAGTAGTATTAGCGGGGGGTTCCAAGAGACCCAGTACTTC.